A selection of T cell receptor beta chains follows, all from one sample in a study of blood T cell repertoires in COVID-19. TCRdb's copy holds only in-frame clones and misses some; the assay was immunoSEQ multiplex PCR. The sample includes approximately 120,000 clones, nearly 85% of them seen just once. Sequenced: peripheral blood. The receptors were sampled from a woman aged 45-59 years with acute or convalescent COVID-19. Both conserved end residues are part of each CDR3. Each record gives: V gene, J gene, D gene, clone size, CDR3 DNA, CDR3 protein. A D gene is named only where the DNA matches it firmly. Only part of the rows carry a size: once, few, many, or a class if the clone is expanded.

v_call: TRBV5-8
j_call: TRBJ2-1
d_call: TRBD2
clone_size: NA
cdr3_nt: TGTGCCAGCAGCTTACGGGGGGGCACATACAATGAGCAGTTCTTC
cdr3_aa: CASSLRGGTYNEQFF

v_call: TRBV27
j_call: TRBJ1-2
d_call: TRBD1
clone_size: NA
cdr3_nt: TGTGCCAGCAGTTTATATTCGGGGCAGGGGGCGTGGATGGGCTACACCTTC
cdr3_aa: CASSLYSGQGAWMGYTF

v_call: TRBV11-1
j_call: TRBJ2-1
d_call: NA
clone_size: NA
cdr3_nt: TGTGCCAGCAGCTTAGCCAGGGGCTTGAGTAATGAGCAGTTCTTC
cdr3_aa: CASSLARGLSNEQFF

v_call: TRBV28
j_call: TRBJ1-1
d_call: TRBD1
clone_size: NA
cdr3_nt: TGTGCCAGCAGCCCAGGGGGCAGGGCGAACACTGAAGCTTTCTTT
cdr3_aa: CASSPGGRANTEAFF

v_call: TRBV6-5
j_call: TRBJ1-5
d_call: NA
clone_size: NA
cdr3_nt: TGTGCCAGCACCCCACAGGGTCAGCCCCAGCATTTT
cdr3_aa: CASTPQGQPQHF

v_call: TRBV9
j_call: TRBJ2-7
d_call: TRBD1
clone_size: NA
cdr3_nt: TGTGCCAGCAGCGTAGGACAGGGAAACTCCTACGAGCAGTACTTC
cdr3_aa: CASSVGQGNSYEQYF

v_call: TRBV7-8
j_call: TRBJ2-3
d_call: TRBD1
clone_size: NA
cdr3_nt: TGTGCCAGCAGCTTAGTTGAGGGGGCGGTGACAGATACGCAGTATTTT
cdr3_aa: CASSLVEGAVTDTQYF

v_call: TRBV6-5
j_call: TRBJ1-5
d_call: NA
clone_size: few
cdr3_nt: TGTGCCACCAAGACAGCTAATCAGCCCCAGCATTTT
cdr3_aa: CATKTANQPQHF

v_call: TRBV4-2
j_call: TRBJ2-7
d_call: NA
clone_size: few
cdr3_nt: TGTGCCAGCAGCCAAGATCCGATGGAACAGGAGCAGTACTTC
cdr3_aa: CASSQDPMEQEQYF

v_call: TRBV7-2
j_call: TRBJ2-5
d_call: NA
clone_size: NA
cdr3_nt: TGTGCCAGCAGCACGGACTTCCAAGAGACCCAGTACTTC
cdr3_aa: CASSTDFQETQYF